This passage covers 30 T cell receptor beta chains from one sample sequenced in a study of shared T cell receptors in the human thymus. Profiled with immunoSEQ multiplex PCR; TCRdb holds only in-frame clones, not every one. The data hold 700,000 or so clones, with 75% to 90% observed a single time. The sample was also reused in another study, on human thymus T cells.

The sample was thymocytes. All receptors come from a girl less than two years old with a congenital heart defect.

In nucleotides, the CDR3 is TGTGCCAGCAGCTTCTACCCGGACAGGGACTACGAGCAGTACTTC. It specifies CASSFYPDRDYEQYF. The chain uses TRBV7-8 and TRBJ2-7; 8 bases fit TRBD1. V lost 3 bases, J lost 3 bases, and 7 bases stayed unmatched. This CDR3 region has 15 residues. CDR1 is SGHVS and CDR2 is FQNEAQ in the germline V gene. The full variable domain, with the rest looked up from reference TRBV7-8 and TRBJ2-7, is GAGVSQSPRYKVAKRGQDVALRCDPISGHVSLFWYQQALGQGPEFLTYFQNEAQLDKSGLPSDRFFAERPEGSVSTLKIQRTQQEDSAVYLCASSFYPDRDYEQYFGPGTRLTVT.

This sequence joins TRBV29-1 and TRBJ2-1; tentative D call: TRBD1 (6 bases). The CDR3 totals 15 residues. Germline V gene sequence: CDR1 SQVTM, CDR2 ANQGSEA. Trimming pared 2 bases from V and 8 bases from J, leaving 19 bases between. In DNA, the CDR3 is TGCAGCGTTGAACTAAGGATCACAGGGTGGGATGAGCAGTTCTTC. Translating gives CSVELRITGWDEQFF.

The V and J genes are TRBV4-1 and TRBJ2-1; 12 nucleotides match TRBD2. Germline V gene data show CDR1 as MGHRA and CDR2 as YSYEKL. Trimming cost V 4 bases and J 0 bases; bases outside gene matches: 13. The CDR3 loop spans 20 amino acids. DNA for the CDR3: TGCGCCAGCAGCCTGCGGCGAGGACTAGCGGGGAGTAGCTCCTACAATGAGCAGTTCTTC. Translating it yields CASSLRRGLAGSSSYNEQFF.

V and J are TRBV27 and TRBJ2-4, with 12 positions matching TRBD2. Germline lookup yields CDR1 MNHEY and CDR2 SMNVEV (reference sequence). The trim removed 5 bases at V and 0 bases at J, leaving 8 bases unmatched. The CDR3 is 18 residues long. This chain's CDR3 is CASSPAGTSGLAKNIQYF. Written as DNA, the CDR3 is TGTGCCAGCAGTCCAGCCGGGACTAGCGGGTTAGCCAAAAACATTCAGTACTTC.

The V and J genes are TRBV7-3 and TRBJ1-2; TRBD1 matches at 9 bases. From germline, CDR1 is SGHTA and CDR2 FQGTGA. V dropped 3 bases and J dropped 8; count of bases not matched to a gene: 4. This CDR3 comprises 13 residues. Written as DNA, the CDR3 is TGTGCCAGCAGCTTCGGGACAGGGTCCGGCTACACCTTC. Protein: CASSFGTGSGYTF.

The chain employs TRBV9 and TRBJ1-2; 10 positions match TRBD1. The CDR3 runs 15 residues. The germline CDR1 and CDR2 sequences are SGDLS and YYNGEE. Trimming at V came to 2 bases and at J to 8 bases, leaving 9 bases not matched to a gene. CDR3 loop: CASSVGDRGYLGYTF. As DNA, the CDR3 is TGTGCCAGCAGCGTGGGGGACAGGGGTTATTTGGGCTACACCTTC.

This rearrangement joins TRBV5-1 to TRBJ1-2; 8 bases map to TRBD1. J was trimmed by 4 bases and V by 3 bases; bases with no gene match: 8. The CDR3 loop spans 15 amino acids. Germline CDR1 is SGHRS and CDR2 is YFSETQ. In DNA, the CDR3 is TGCGCCAGCAGCTCGACAGGGGACCTGCCCTATGGCTACACCTTC. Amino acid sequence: CASSSTGDLPYGYTF.

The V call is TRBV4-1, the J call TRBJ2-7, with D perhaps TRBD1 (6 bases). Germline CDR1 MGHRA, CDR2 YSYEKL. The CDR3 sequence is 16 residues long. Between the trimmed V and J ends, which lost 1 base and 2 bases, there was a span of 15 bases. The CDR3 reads CASSQVTRGPTYEQYF. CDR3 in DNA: TGCGCCAGCAGCCAAGTTACCAGGGGACCTACCTACGAGCAGTACTTC.

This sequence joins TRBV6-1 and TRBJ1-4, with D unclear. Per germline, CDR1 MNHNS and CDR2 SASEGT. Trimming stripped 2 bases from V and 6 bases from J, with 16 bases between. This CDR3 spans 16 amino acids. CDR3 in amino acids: CASSELTLGRDEKLFF. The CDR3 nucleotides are TGTGCCAGCAGTGAACTTACCCTAGGTCGGGATGAAAAACTGTTTTTT.

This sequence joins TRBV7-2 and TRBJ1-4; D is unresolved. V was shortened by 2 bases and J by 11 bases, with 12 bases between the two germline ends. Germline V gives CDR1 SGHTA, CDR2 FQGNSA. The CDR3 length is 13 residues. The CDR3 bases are TGTGCCAGCAGCTTAATGGACTTGGGTAAACTGTTTTTT. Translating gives CASSLMDLGKLFF.

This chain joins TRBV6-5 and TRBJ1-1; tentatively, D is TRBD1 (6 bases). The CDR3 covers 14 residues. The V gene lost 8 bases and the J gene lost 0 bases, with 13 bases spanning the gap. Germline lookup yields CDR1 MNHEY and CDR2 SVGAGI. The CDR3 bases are TGTGCCAGCCGGGGGGGCATCATGAACACTGAAGCTTTCTTT. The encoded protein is CASRGGIMNTEAFF.

Here the CDR3 reads CASSYTDRGQGTDTQYF. The DNA of the CDR3 is TGTGCCAGCAGCTACACCGACAGGGGGCAGGGCACAGATACGCAGTATTTT. This rearrangement joins TRBV7-3 to TRBJ2-3; 10 bases align to TRBD1. The CDR3 consists of 17 residues. V gave up 4 bases and J gave up 1 base; unmatched junction bases: 8. Germline values: CDR1 SGHTA, CDR2 FQGTGA.

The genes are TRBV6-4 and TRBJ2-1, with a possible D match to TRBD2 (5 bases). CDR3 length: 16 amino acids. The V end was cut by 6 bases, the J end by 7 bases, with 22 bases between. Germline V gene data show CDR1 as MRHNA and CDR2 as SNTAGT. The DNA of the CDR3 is TGTGCCAGCAGCTTTTTCAGGACTGATTGGGTTAATGAGCAGTTCTTC. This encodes CASSFFRTDWVNEQFF.

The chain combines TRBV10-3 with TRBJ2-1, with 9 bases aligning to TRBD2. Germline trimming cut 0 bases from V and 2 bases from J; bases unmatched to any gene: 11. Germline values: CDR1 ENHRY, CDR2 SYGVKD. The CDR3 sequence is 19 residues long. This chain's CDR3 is CAISESKILAGSPYNEQFF. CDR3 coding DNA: TGTGCCATCAGTGAGTCGAAAATCCTAGCGGGGAGTCCCTACAATGAGCAGTTCTTC.

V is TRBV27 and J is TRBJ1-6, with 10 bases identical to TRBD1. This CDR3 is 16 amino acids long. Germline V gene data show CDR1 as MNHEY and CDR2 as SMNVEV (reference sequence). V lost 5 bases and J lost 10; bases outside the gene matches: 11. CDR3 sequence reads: CASSERTGGSGSPLHF. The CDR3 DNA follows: TGTGCCAGCAGTGAAAGGACAGGGGGTAGTGGGTCACCCCTCCACTTT.

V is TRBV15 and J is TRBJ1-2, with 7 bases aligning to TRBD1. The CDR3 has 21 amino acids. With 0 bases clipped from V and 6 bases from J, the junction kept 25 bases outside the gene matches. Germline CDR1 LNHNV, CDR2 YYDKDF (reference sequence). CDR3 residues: CATSRDQLSRQGSNALNGYTF. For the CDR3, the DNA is TGTGCCACCAGCAGAGATCAGTTGTCCCGACAGGGCTCGAACGCCTTAAATGGCTACACCTTC. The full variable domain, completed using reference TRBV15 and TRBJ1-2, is DAMVIQNPRYQVTQFGKPVTLSCSQTLNHNVMYWYQQKSSQAPKLLFHYYDKDFNNEADTPDNFQSRRPNTSFCFLDIRSPGLGDTAMYLCATSRDQLSRQGSNALNGYTFGSGTRLTVV.

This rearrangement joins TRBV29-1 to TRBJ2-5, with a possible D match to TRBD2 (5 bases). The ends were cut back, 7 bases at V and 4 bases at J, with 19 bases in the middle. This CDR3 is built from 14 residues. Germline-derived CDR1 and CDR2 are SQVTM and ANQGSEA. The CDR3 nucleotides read TGCAGCGCCCGGTCTTCGAGGGTGGGAGAGACCCAGTACTTC. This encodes CSARSSRVGETQYF.

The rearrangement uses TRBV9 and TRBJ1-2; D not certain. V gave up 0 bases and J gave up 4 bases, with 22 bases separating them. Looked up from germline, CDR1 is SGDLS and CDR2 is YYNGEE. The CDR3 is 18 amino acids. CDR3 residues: CASSVERAGGDGGYGYTF. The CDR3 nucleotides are TGTGCCAGCAGCGTAGAGAGGGCCGGCGGGGATGGAGGCTATGGCTACACCTTC.

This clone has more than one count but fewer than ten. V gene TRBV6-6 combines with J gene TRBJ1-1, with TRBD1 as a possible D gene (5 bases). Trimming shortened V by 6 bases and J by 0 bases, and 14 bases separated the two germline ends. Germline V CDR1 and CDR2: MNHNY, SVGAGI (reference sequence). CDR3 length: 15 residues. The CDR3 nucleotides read TGTGCCAGCAGGCCCCTTGGACACTTGAACACTGAAGCTTTCTTT. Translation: CASRPLGHLNTEAFF.

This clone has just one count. The CDR3 DNA follows: TGTGCCAGCAGCTTAGTCGGAGACTACGAGCAGTACTTC. Translated: CASSLVGDYEQYF. The rearrangement joins TRBV11-2 to TRBJ2-7; no firm D call. The CDR3 extends over 13 amino acids. In germline, CDR1 is SGHAT, CDR2 FQNNGV. Trimming cost V 1 base and J 3 bases, with 7 bases left between them.

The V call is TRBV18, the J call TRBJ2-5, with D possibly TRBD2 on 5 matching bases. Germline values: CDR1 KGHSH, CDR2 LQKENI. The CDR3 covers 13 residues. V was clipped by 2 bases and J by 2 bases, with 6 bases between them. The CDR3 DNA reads TGTGCCAGCTCACCAAGGACTCAAGAGACCCAGTACTTC. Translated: CASSPRTQETQYF.

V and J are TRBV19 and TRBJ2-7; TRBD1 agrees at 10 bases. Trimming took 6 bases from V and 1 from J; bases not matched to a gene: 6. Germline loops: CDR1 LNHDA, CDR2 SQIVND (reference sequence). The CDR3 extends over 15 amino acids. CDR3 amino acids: CASSPRGQGSYEQYF. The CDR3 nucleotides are TGTGCCAGTAGCCCGAGGGGACAGGGGTCCTACGAGCAGTACTTC.

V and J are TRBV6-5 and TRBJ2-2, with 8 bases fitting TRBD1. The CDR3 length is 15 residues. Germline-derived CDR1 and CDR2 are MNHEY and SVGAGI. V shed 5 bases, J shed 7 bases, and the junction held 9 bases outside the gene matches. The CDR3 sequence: CASSQTGAADGELFF. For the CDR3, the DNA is TGTGCCAGCAGTCAGACAGGGGCGGCGGACGGGGAGCTGTTTTTT.

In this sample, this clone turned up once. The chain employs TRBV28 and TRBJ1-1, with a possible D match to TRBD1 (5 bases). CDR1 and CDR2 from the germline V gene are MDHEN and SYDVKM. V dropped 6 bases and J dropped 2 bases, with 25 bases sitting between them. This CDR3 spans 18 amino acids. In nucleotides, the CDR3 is TGTGCCAGCAGCCACCCCGGCAGGTATGGGGGGAATAACACTGAAGCTTTCTTT. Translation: CASSHPGRYGGNNTEAFF.

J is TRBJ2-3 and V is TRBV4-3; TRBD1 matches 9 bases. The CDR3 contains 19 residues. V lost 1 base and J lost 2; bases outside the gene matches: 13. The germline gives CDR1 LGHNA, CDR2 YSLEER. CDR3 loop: CASSQALTLQGAHTDTQYF. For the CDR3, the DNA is TGCGCCAGCAGCCAAGCACTGACATTACAGGGGGCCCACACAGATACGCAGTATTTT.

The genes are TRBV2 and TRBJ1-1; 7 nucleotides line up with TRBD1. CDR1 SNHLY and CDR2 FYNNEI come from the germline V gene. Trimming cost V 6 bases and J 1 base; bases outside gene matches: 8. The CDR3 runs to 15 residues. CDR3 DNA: TGTGCCAGCAGAGACGCAGGGGGGACGAACACTGAAGCTTTCTTT. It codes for CASRDAGGTNTEAFF. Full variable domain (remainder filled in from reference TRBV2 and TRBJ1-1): EPEVTQTPSHQVTQMGQEVILRCVPISNHLYFYWYRQILGQKVEFLVSFYNNEISEKSEIFDDQFSVERPDGSNFTLKIRSTKLEDSAMYFCASRDAGGTNTEAFFGQGTRLTVV.

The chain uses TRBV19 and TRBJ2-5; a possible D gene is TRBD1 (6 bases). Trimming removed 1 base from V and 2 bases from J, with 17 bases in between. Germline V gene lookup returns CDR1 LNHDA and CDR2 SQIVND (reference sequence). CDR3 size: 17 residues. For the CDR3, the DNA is TGTGCCAGTAGTATAGCTCTAGGGGGAAACCCTCAAGAGACCCAGTACTTC. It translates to CASSIALGGNPQETQYF.

CDR3 sequence reads: CASSRDKAFF. The CDR3, as DNA: TGTGCCAGCAGCCGGGACAAAGCTTTCTTT. The chain joins TRBV6-1 to TRBJ1-1; D perhaps matches TRBD1 (6 bases). The V end was cut by 6 bases, the J end by 9 bases, with 8 bases between. This CDR3 has 10 amino acids. Germline-derived CDR1 and CDR2 are MNHNS and SASEGT.

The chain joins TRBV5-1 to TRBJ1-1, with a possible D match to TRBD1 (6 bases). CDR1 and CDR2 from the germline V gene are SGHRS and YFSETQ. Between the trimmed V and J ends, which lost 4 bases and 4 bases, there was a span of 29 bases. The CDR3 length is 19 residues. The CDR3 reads CASSPDRTVGGLRCTEAFF. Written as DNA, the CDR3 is TGCGCCAGCAGCCCTGACCGGACAGTGGGCGGACTGAGGTGCACTGAAGCTTTCTTT.

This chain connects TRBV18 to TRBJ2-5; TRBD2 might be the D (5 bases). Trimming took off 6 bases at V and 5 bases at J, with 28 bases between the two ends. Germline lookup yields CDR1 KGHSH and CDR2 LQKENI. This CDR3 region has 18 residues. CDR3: CASSPKAKDFNLGETQYF. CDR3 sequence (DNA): TGTGCCAGCTCCCCGAAGGCAAAGGACTTTAATTTGGGGGAGACCCAGTACTTC.